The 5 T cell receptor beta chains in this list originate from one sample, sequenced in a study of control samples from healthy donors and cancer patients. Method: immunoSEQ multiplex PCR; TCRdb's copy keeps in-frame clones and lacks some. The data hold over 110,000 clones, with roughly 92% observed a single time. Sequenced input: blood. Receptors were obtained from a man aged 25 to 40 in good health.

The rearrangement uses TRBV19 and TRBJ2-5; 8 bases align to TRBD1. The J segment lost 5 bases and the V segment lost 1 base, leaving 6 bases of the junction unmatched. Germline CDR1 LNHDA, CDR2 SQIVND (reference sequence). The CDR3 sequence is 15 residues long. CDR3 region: CASSIVQGGSETQYF. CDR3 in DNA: TGTGCCAGTAGTATAGTACAGGGGGGATCGGAGACCCAGTACTTC.

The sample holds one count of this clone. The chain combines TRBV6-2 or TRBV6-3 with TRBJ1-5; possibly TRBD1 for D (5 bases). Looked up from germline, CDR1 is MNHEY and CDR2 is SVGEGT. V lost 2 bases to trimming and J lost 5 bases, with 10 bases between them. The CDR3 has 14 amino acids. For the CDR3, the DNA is TGTGCCAGCAGTTACGTGGGGCGGGATCAGCCCCAGCATTTT. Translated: CASSYVGRDQPQHF.

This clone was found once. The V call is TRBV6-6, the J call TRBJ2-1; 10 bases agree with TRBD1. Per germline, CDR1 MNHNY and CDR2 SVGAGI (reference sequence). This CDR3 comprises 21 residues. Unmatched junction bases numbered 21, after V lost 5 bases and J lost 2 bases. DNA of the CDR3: TGTGCCAGCAGTCAGCCGATTTCCATCCCACGGACAGGGGGGACCTACAATGAGCAGTTCTTC. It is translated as CASSQPISIPRTGGTYNEQFF.

CDR3 protein: CASSVRPAENTGELFF. CDR3 DNA sequence: TGTGCCAGCAGTGTACGACCAGCAGAGAACACCGGGGAGCTGTTTTTT. The gene calls are TRBV6-1 and TRBJ2-2; no firm D call. This CDR3 is 16 amino acids long. Germline lookup yields CDR1 MNHNS and CDR2 SASEGT. Trimming shortened V by 4 bases and J by 1 base, and 13 bases separated the two germline ends.

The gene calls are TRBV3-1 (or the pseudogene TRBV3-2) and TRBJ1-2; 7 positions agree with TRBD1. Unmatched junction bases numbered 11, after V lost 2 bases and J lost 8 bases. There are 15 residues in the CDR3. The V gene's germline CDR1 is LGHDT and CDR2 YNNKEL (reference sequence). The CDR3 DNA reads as TGTGCCAGCAGCCAACCGCTAACAGGGGTCAAGGGCTACACCTTC. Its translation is CASSQPLTGVKGYTF.